Shown below are 25 T cell receptor beta chains from a single sample sequenced in a study of T cell responses to AZD1222 COVID-19 vaccine (dated by TCRdb to the early 2020s). According to the study, the label for this sample's time point signals: baseline before first vaccination. Libraries came from the immunoSEQ multiplex PCR assay. The source is immuneACCESS, and TCRdb retained only in-frame sequences with V and J called. Part of the clones is not carried over; for the studies checked, unresolved V genes explain less than half of this, and the remainder is unexplained. This sample holds approximately 90,000 clones; about 92% were observed only once. Approximately 3% of the sample rests with the top ten. The sequencing here drew on peripheral blood, taken on day 0 of AZD1222 vaccination. These TCRs come from an adult in good health.

This sequence joins TRBV5-6 and TRBJ1-2, with D possibly matching TRBD1 (6 bases). Between the trimmed V and J ends, which lost 2 bases and 2 bases, there was a span of 13 bases. From germline, CDR1 is SGHDT and CDR2 YYEEEE. The CDR3 runs to 15 residues. The CDR3 reads CASSLRTVMNYGYTF. The CDR3, as DNA: TGTGCCAGCAGCTTAAGGACAGTGATGAACTATGGCTACACCTTC. Drawing the rest from reference TRBV5-6 and TRBJ1-2, the complete variable domain is DAGVTQSPTHLIKTRGQQVTLRCSPKSGHDTVSWYQQALGQGPQFIFQYYEEEERQRGNFPDRFSGHQFPNYSSELNVNALLLGDSALYLCASSLRTVMNYGYTFGSGTRLTVV.

The J gene is TRBJ1-1, the V gene TRBV14; D might be TRBD1 (6 bases). Germline V CDR1 and CDR2: SGHDN, FVKESK. The length of the CDR3 is 15 residues. V was trimmed by 1 base and J by 4 bases, leaving 13 bases between them. The CDR3 loop is CASSQGGGAGTEAFF. CDR3 coding DNA: TGTGCCAGCAGCCAAGGTGGGGGCGCGGGCACTGAAGCTTTCTTT.

The chain carries TRBV28 and TRBJ2-1, with a possible D match to TRBD2 (6 bases). Germline V gives CDR1 MDHEN, CDR2 SYDVKM. V shed 6 bases and J shed 4 bases, with 13 bases lying between them. This CDR3 has 14 residues. The CDR3 DNA is TGTGCCAGCAGCTACTCGGGAGATTACAATGAGCAGTTCTTC. Encoded protein: CASSYSGDYNEQFF.

The rearrangement uses TRBV5-1 and TRBJ2-3, with 9 bases that match TRBD2. V lost 0 bases to trimming and J lost 1 base; unmatched junction nucleotides: 0. The CDR3 length is 15 residues. In germline, CDR1 is SGHRS, CDR2 YFSETQ. CDR3 sequence reads: CASSLGLAGTDTQYF. CDR3 nucleotide sequence: TGCGCCAGCAGCTTGGGACTAGCGGGCACAGATACGCAGTATTTT.

This clone was observed a single time. This chain joins TRBV30 and TRBJ1-6, with D unresolved. The germline V and J ends were trimmed by 0 bases and 3 bases, with 12 bases remaining between them. The CDR3 is 16 residues long. Germline V gene data show CDR1 as GTSNPN and CDR2 as SVGIG (reference sequence). This chain's CDR3 is CAWSVRDQFYNSPLHF. The CDR3 region has the DNA TGTGCCTGGAGTGTACGTGACCAGTTCTATAATTCACCCCTCCACTTT.

In this sample, this clone turned up once. V and J are TRBV6-6 and TRBJ2-7, with TRBD1 as a possible D gene (5 bases). The CDR3 length is 13 residues. Germline CDR1 and CDR2: MNHNY and SVGAGI (reference sequence). V lost 6 bases, J lost 2 bases, and 11 bases lay in between. DNA for the CDR3: TGTGCCAGCAGCACCCAGGGCCCCTACGAGCAGTACTTC. Its translation is CASSTQGPYEQYF.

The genes are TRBV6-1 and TRBJ2-2; 7 bases are shared with TRBD2. V was pared by 2 bases and J by 1 base, with 4 bases of the junction left unmatched. The CDR3 has 16 amino acids. Germline CDR1 MNHNS, CDR2 SASEGT. This CDR3 is CASSEFQRGNTGELFF. The CDR3 bases are TGTGCCAGCAGTGAATTCCAGCGGGGGAACACCGGGGAGCTGTTTTTT.

The chain recombines TRBV11-3 with TRBJ2-1; unclear D gene. Germline V CDR1 and CDR2: SGHNT, YENEEA. V lost 2 bases and J lost 9, with 8 bases in between. This CDR3 has 12 amino acids. CDR3 sequence reads: CASSLKWGEQFF. CDR3 sequence (DNA): TGTGCCAGCAGCTTAAAGTGGGGTGAGCAGTTCTTC.

This chain links TRBV29-1 with TRBJ1-1; D remains ambiguous. Per the germline V gene, CDR1 is SQVTM and CDR2 is ANQGSEA. The CDR3 is made up of 11 amino acids. Trimming shortened V by 4 bases and J by 3 bases, and 6 bases separated the two germline ends. The CDR3 bases are TGCAGCGTTGCCGGGGACACTGAAGCTTTCTTT. Translating gives CSVAGDTEAFF.

This sequence joins TRBV6-5 and TRBJ1-5; TRBD1 matches at 8 bases. From germline, CDR1 is MNHEY and CDR2 SVGAGI. V was pared by 6 bases and J by 4 bases, with 8 bases of the junction left unmatched. This CDR3 has 15 amino acids. The CDR3 is CASRQTHRGNQPQHF. Here the CDR3 DNA reads TGTGCCAGCAGACAAACCCACAGGGGGAATCAGCCCCAGCATTTT.

The chain carries TRBV12-5 and TRBJ2-2; possibly TRBD2 for D (6 bases). In germline, CDR1 is LGHNT, CDR2 FRNRAP. V lost 6 bases to trimming and J lost 5 bases, with 13 bases between them. The CDR3 totals 14 residues. The CDR3 protein is CASGTGVTTGELFF. The CDR3 bases are TGTGCTAGTGGGACGGGAGTGACGACCGGGGAGCTGTTTTTT.

The chain recombines TRBV19 with TRBJ1-5; D gene unclear. The CDR3 spans 16 residues. Germline V gives CDR1 LNHDA, CDR2 SQIVND (reference sequence). V dropped 6 bases and J dropped 0 bases, with 15 bases sitting between them. The CDR3 bases are TGTGCCAGTAGGTTGGGGTATGGCGATAGCAATCAGCCCCAGCATTTT. This translates into CASRLGYGDSNQPQHF.

V gene TRBV6-6 combines with J gene TRBJ2-7; TRBD1 matches at 11 bases. V lost 0 bases to trimming and J lost 6 bases; unmatched junction nucleotides: 4. The CDR3 is made up of 15 amino acids. Germline lookup yields CDR1 MNHNY and CDR2 SVGAGI (reference sequence). CDR3 sequence (DNA): TGTGCCAGCAGTTACTCCGGACAGGGGGCCCTCGAGCAGTACTTC. Residues: CASSYSGQGALEQYF.

The chain recombines TRBV6-5 with TRBJ1-1; the D gene is possibly TRBD1 (5 bases). Trimming pared 0 bases from V and 3 bases from J, leaving 8 bases between. The CDR3 has 14 amino acids. Germline V lookup: CDR1 MNHEY, CDR2 SVGAGI. Here the CDR3 reads CASSYSRGHTEAFF. For the CDR3, the DNA is TGTGCCAGCAGTTACTCGAGGGGCCACACTGAAGCTTTCTTT.

The V gene is TRBV6-1, the J gene TRBJ2-1, with D possibly matching TRBD1 (5 bases). The CDR3 length is 11 residues. CDR1 is MNHNS, CDR2 SASEGT, per germline. The V gene lost 2 bases and the J gene lost 10 bases, with 6 bases spanning the gap. The CDR3 here is CASSERGEQFF. DNA of the CDR3: TGTGCCAGCAGTGAAAGGGGAGAGCAGTTCTTC.

The J gene is TRBJ1-1, the V gene TRBV5-1; D remains ambiguous. CDR1 and CDR2 from the germline V gene are SGHRS and YFSETQ. The CDR3 has 12 residues. The V end lost 4 bases, the J end lost 2 bases, and 6 bases lay between the germline ends. As DNA, the CDR3 is TGCGCCAGCAGCCTAGACAACACTGAAGCTTTCTTT. Protein sequence: CASSLDNTEAFF. The full variable domain, completed using reference TRBV5-1 and TRBJ1-1, is KAGVTQTPRYLIKTRGQQVTLSCSPISGHRSVSWYQQTPGQGLQFLFEYFSETQRNKGNFPGRFSGRQFSNSRSEMNVSTLELGDSALYLCASSLDNTEAFFGQGTRLTVV.

This clone came up a few times. V is TRBV18 and J is TRBJ2-7; D is ambiguous. V was pared by 3 bases and J by 0 bases, with 6 bases between. CDR3 length equals 13 residues. Germline values: CDR1 KGHSH, CDR2 LQKENI. The CDR3 coding sequence is TGTGCCAGCTCACCCAACCCCTCCTACGAGCAGTACTTC. It yields the protein CASSPNPSYEQYF.

The rearrangement links TRBV7-9 to TRBJ1-1; 11 bases fit TRBD1. The CDR3 runs to 17 residues. V lost 6 bases, J lost 0 bases, and 9 bases stayed unmatched. Germline assignment: CDR1 SEHNR and CDR2 FQNEAQ (reference sequence). CDR3 DNA: TGTGCCAGCAGTCCGAGGACAGGGGGCCCCATGAACACTGAAGCTTTCTTT. This encodes CASSPRTGGPMNTEAFF.

The V gene is TRBV4-1, the J gene TRBJ2-7, with a possible D match to TRBD1 (5 bases). The V end was cut by 3 bases, the J end by 3 bases, with 9 bases between. Germline assignment: CDR1 MGHRA and CDR2 YSYEKL. The CDR3 has 13 amino acids. The CDR3 reads CASSHPQGYEQYF. DNA for the CDR3: TGCGCCAGCAGCCACCCTCAGGGCTACGAGCAGTACTTC.

In its sample, this clone was seen once. The chain has TRBV3-1 (or the pseudogene TRBV3-2) and TRBJ2-2; no clear D gene. CDR1 LGHDT and CDR2 YNNKEL come from the germline V gene (reference sequence). Trimming shortened V by 1 base and J by 7 bases, and 4 bases separated the two germline ends. The CDR3 runs to 12 residues. The CDR3 region is CASSQVSGELFF. The CDR3 coding sequence is TGTGCCAGCAGCCAAGTTAGCGGGGAGCTGTTTTTT.

For the CDR3, the DNA is TGTGCCAGTAGTGCATGGACAGGGATGAGAGAAAAACTGTTTTTT. Amino acids: CASSAWTGMREKLFF. The rearrangement uses TRBV19 and TRBJ1-4, with 8 bases lining up with TRBD1. The germline V gene has CDR1 LNHDA and CDR2 SQIVND (reference sequence). The trim removed 5 bases at V and 8 bases at J, leaving 10 bases unmatched. The CDR3 loop spans 15 amino acids.

The chain has TRBV7-2 and TRBJ2-7, with 7 nucleotides matching TRBD1. V lost 1 base and J lost 4; bases outside the gene matches: 7. The CDR3 totals 15 residues. Germline assignment: CDR1 SGHTA and CDR2 FQGNSA. DNA of the CDR3: TGTGCCAGCAGCTTAGGGACAGGCGGTCCATACGAGCAGTACTTC. Its translation: CASSLGTGGPYEQYF.

The chain couples TRBV6-5 to TRBJ2-1; 10 positions match TRBD2. This CDR3 is built from 15 residues. CDR1 is MNHEY and CDR2 is SVGAGI in the germline V gene. V gave up 5 bases and J gave up 2 bases; unmatched junction bases: 3. Here the CDR3 reads CASSQLAGPYNEQFF. The CDR3 DNA reads as TGTGCCAGCAGTCAACTAGCGGGACCCTACAATGAGCAGTTCTTC.

The rearrangement links TRBV4-1 to TRBJ1-1; D uncertain. This CDR3 has 13 amino acids. Germline V gene sequence: CDR1 MGHRA, CDR2 YSYEKL. Trimming stripped 3 bases from V and 6 bases from J, with 11 bases between. Here the CDR3 DNA reads TGCGCCAGCAGCCACGTGGGCATTGCTGAAGCTTTCTTT. It translates to CASSHVGIAEAFF.

The rearrangement joins TRBV9 to TRBJ1-1; D uncertain. V was pared by 1 base and J by 1 base, with 11 bases between. Germline V gene data show CDR1 as SGDLS and CDR2 as YYNGEE. The CDR3 is 15 amino acids. DNA for the CDR3: TGTGCCAGCAGCGTACATGAACAATGGAACACTGAAGCTTTCTTT. As protein: CASSVHEQWNTEAFF.